Listed here is a single TCR beta chain. These data originate in a study of blood T cell repertoires in COVID-19. Produced via immunoSEQ multiplex PCR; TCRdb's table is partial and in-frame only. The repertoire includes about 350,000 clones, approximately 86% of them detected once, and roughly 7.2% sits in the top ten. Germline-derived CDR1 and CDR2 are MGHRA and YSYEKL. There are 13 residues in the CDR3. Trimming took off 1 base at V and 1 base at J, with 4 bases between the two ends. Sequenced: peripheral blood. The gene calls are TRBV4-1 and TRBJ1-1; no clear D gene. The receptor comes from a woman aged 60 to 75 with COVID-19, enrolled during active disease. This CDR3 is CASSQGANTEAFF. The CDR3 DNA sequence: TGCGCCAGCAGCCAAGGGGCGAACACTGAAGCTTTCTTT.